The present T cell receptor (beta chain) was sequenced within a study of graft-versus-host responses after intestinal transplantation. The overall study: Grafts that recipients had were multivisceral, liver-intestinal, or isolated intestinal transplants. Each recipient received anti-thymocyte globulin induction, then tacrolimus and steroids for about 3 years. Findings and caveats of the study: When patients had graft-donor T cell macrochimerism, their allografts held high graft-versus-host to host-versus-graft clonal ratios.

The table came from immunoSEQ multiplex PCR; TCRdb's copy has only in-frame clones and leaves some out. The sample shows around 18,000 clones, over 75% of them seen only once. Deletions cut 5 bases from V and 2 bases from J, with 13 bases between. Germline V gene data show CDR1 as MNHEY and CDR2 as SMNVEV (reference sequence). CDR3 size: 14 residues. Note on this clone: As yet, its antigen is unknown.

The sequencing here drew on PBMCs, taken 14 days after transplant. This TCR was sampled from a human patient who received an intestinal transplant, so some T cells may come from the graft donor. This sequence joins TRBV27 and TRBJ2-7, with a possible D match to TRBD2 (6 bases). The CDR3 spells CASSPWEEPYEQYF. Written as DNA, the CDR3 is TGTGCCAGCAGTCCCTGGGAGGAGCCCTACGAGCAGTACTTC.